The source of this TCR beta chain is a study of response to subunit inactivated influenza vaccine. Findings of the study overall: The authors suggested that few new T cells are recruited per seasonal influenza vaccination.

This clonotype was counted between two and nine times. Its antigen is unknown. TCRdb ran MiXCR on the RT-PCR reads and lists one entry per CDR3 protein. Altogether about 540,000 distinct CDR3 sequences are present, 20% to 25% being singletons, with the ten largest covering 2.5% to 3.5%. This CDR3 region has 13 residues. V shed 6 bases and J shed 0 bases, with 9 bases lying between them. The germline gives CDR1 DFQATT, CDR2 SNEGSKA (reference sequence). These same records also appear under a second study, on T cells expressing NK-cell markers. That work states: UMI-tagged 5'RACE template switching yielded the TCR beta cDNA. The study drew TCR beta repertoires from sorted CD3+CD56+NKG2C+, CD3+CD56+NKG2C- and CD3+CD56-NKG2C+ T cells. Dominant NKG2C+ clonotypes accounted for roughly 1.0-7.0% of CD8+ T cells in six donors. The same clonotypes also predominated in the CD3+CD56-NKG2C+ fraction of four donors.

This TCR was recovered from a man aged 50 or older who received an inactivated influenza vaccine. This chain links TRBV20-1 with TRBJ1-5; D unresolved. The input for sequencing was CD4+ T cells sorted from PBMCs, taken 12 days after vaccination. The CDR3 here is CSAPTDSNQPQHF. The CDR3 DNA sequence: TGCAGTGCCCCCACAGATAGCAATCAGCCCCAGCATTTT.